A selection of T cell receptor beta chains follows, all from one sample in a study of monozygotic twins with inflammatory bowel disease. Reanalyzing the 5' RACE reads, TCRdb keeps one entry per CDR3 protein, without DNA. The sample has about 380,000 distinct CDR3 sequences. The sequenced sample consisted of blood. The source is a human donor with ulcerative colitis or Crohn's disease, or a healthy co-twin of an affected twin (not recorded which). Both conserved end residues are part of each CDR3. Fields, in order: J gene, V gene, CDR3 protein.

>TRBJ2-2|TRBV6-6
CAIQAGPVTGELFF
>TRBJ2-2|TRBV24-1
CATSREGDFGGELFF
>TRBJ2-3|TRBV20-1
CSGTSRVTDTQYF
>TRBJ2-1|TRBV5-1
CASSLTVRSSYNEQFF
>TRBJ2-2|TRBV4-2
CASSQDAGRPTGELFF
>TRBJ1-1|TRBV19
CASSIDQKEGRPEAFF
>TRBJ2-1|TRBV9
CASSPGLDGGLAEDEQFF
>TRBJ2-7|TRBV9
CASSAGTRGYEQYF
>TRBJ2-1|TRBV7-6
CASSSQSNEQFF
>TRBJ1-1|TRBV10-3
CAISESREREAFF
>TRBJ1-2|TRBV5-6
CASSVPTGNMDGYTF
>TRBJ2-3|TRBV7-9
CASSPDQTQYF
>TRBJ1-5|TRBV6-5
CASSSRRQGGYSNQPQHF
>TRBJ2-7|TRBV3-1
CASSLRDSSTYEQYF
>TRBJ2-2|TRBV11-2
CASSFVRELFF
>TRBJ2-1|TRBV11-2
CASSVTSGGSASYYNEQFF
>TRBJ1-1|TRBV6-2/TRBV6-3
CASSYPRDRGTEAFF
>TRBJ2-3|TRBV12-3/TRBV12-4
CASTGNPLGDTQYF
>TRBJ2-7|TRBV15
CATSSNRGPNYEQYF
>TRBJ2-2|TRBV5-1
CASNIPGNTGELFF
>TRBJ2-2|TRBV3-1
CASSQELVAANTGELFF
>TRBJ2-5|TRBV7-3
CASSSSGTYQETQYF
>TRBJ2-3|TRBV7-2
CASIQQGRTDTQYF
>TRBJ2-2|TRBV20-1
CSARDERVLAGTTGELFF
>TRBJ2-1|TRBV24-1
CATSPGRTYNEQFF
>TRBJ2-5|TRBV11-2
CASSFRTGDEETQYF
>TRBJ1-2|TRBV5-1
CASTTGNNYGYTF
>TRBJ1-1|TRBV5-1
CASSLGQVNTEAFF
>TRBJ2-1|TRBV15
CATSGLSSYNEQFF
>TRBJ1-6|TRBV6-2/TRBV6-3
CASRPQGKNNSPLHF
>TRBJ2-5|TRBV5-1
CASSLVAETQYF
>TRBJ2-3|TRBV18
CASSQDRLDTQYF
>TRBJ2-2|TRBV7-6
CASSQTTNTGELFF